The entry below describes one T cell receptor beta chain. The antigen remains unidentified. The sample is drawn from a study of T cells in Graves' hyperthyroidism and ophthalmopathy. Study results and limitations: The majority of expanded thyroid clonotypes above 0.001 also appeared in blood.

This CDR3 is built from 14 residues. CDR1 MNHEY and CDR2 SVGAGI come from the germline V gene. Trimming removed 2 bases at V and 8 bases at J, with 10 bases between. The authors took PBMCs from roughly 10 ml fresh peripheral blood. Researchers took RNA transcripts and amplified the TCR beta CDR3 regions from them. HTBI primers drove first-round RT-PCR of the TCR CDR3. TCRdb redid the calling of the multiplex PCR reads with MiXCR, one entry per CDR3 protein. The sample yields around 450,000 distinct CDR3 sequences, more than 15% seen once. The sequence was obtained from a woman between 18 and 30 years old with Graves' hyperthyroidism. The chain links TRBV6-5 to TRBJ1-6; D not certain. Sequenced: blood. The CDR3 spells CASSYKGTDSPLHF. The CDR3, as DNA: TGTGCCAGCAGTTACAAGGGTACGGATTCACCCCTCCACTTT.